Sequencing of this TCR beta chain was carried out in a study of T cell responses to AZD1222 COVID-19 vaccine. Overall study findings and caveats: Sampling that yielded the repertoires occurred only after the peak T cell response. Donors were mostly white British, more females; clonal diversity possibly underestimated. Spike-specific TCR breadth and depth went up after people got two AZD1222 doses. Only 6 or 7 individuals given AZD1222 were seropositive at baseline.

For this clone: Its antigen remains unidentified.

V was trimmed by 3 bases and J by 2 bases, leaving 9 bases between them. From germline, CDR1 is SGHDT and CDR2 YYEEEE. The CDR3 consists of 14 residues. Clones were read by immunoSEQ multiplex PCR, and TCRdb kept only the in-frame ones, dropping some. Of some 97,000 clones in the sample, 88% are singletons; the top ten hold about 1.7%. The sequence was obtained from an adult in good health. The chain joins TRBV5-6 to TRBJ2-1; D is perhaps TRBD1 or TRBD2 (5 bases each). The starting material was peripheral blood, obtained on day 0 of AZD1222 vaccination. CDR3: CASSSGPTYNEQFF. The CDR3 DNA sequence: TGTGCCAGCAGCTCGGGACCAACCTACAATGAGCAGTTCTTC. Looking up the rest from reference TRBV5-6 and TRBJ2-1 gives the full variable domain: DAGVTQSPTHLIKTRGQQVTLRCSPKSGHDTVSWYQQALGQGPQFIFQYYEEEERQRGNFPDRFSGHQFPNYSSELNVNALLLGDSALYLCASSSGPTYNEQFFGPGTRLTVL.